Below, 27 T cell receptor beta chains from the same sample are listed, as sequenced in a study of early T cells in non-severe SARS-CoV-2 infection. Each CDR3 protein gets one entry after TCRdb re-called the 5' RACE reads with MiXCR. The sample records 60,000 to 75,000 distinct CDR3 sequences, more than 9.5% being singletons. The material sequenced was whole blood, taken at baseline. The receptors here all came from an adult who was a healthcare worker with PCR-confirmed SARS-CoV-2 infection or an uninfected control (not recorded which).

This clonotype appeared many times. The chain has TRBV5-5 and TRBJ1-4; perhaps TRBD1 as D (5 bases). The CDR3 loop spans 13 amino acids. Germline V CDR1 and CDR2: SGHKS, YYEKEE (reference sequence). V lost 1 base, J lost 7 bases, and 8 bases lay in between. CDR3 sequence: CASSLRGSEKLFF. The DNA of the CDR3 is TGTGCCAGCAGCTTGCGGGGGTCTGAAAAACTGTTTTTT.

This clonotype has at least ten counts. The chain carries TRBV29-1 and TRBJ2-7, with TRBD2 matching over 7 bases. Germline V gene data show CDR1 as SQVTM and CDR2 as ANQGSEA. The J segment lost 7 bases and the V segment lost 2 bases, leaving 5 bases of the junction unmatched. The CDR3 length is 12 residues. The CDR3 coding sequence is TGCAGCGTTGAACGCGGGAGTGAGGAGCAGTACTTC. Translating gives CSVERGSEEQYF.

This clonotype was detected many times. This chain links TRBV29-1 with TRBJ2-1, with a tentative D call TRBD2 (5 bases). V lost 7 bases, J lost 7 bases, and 17 bases lay in between. The germline V gene has CDR1 SQVTM and CDR2 ANQGSEA. The CDR3 length is 13 residues. This CDR3 reads CSAQTVARNEQFF. Written as DNA, the CDR3 is TGCAGCGCTCAGACCGTAGCGCGGAATGAGCAGTTCTTC.

The chain recombines TRBV7-2 with TRBJ2-1, with 8 nucleotides matching TRBD2. The J segment lost 5 bases and the V segment lost 7 bases, leaving 7 bases of the junction unmatched. CDR1 is SGHTA and CDR2 is FQGNSA in the germline V gene. This CDR3 has 14 amino acids. As DNA, the CDR3 is TGTGCCAGCAAGTTGGCGGGAGGTCACAATGAGCAGTTCTTC. Protein sequence: CASKLAGGHNEQFF.

The J gene is TRBJ2-7, the V gene TRBV6-2 or TRBV6-3; D uncertain. V lost 0 bases, J lost 7 bases, and 4 bases lay in between. There are 11 residues in the CDR3. From germline, CDR1 is MNHEY and CDR2 SVGEGT. CDR3 DNA: TGTGCCAGCAGTTACTCGGATGAGCAGTACTTC. It is translated as CASSYSDEQYF.

This clonotype was counted many times. This chain links TRBV29-1 with TRBJ1-1; D gene unclear. V lost 3 bases and J lost 0, with 14 bases in between. The CDR3 loop spans 15 amino acids. Germline CDR1 and CDR2: SQVTM and ANQGSEA. CDR3 sequence (DNA): TGCAGCGTTGATTCCGGATGGGCCATGAACACTGAAGCTTTCTTT. Translating it yields CSVDSGWAMNTEAFF.

This clonotype appeared many times. This sequence joins TRBV5-7 and TRBJ2-1; the match to TRBD1 covers 7 bases. TRBV5-7 is identified as an open reading frame with a role that is uncertain. The CDR3 length is 15 residues. The junction had 7 bases not matched to a gene; V was cut back by 4 bases and J by 3 bases. This CDR3 reads CASSRETGIYNEQFF. CDR3 in DNA: TGTGCCAGCAGCAGAGAGACAGGGATCTACAATGAGCAGTTCTTC.

The chain combines TRBV20-1 with TRBJ2-4; D unresolved. CDR3 length equals 14 residues. The V end lost 2 bases, the J end lost 0 bases, and 8 bases lay between the germline ends. CDR1 DFQATT and CDR2 SNEGSKA come from the germline V gene (reference sequence). Here the CDR3 reads CSARNFLAKNIQYF. In DNA form, the CDR3 reads TGCAGTGCTAGAAATTTCCTAGCCAAAAACATTCAGTACTTC.

This clonotype was found many times. The gene calls are TRBV19 and TRBJ2-2; perhaps TRBD1 as D (6 bases). The V end was cut by 6 bases, the J end by 5 bases, with 13 bases between. The CDR3 loop spans 14 amino acids. Looked up from germline, CDR1 is LNHDA and CDR2 is SQIVND (reference sequence). The CDR3 DNA reads as TGTGCCAGTAGGACGGGACACCTGACCGGGGAGCTGTTTTTT. Translation gives CASRTGHLTGELFF.

This clonotype was seen a handful of times. The V call is TRBV5-1, the J call TRBJ2-3, with TRBD2 as a possible D gene (6 bases). The CDR3 is made up of 14 amino acids. Germline V gene sequence: CDR1 SGHRS, CDR2 YFSETQ. The V end was cut by 0 bases, the J end by 3 bases, with 8 bases between. The CDR3 protein is CASSLGEVTDTQYF. Here the CDR3 DNA reads TGCGCCAGCAGCTTGGGGGAGGTAACAGATACGCAGTATTTT.

This clonotype was seen repeatedly, ten times or more. The gene calls are TRBV30 and TRBJ1-1; D gene unclear. V was clipped by 4 bases and J by 5 bases, with 8 bases between them. The CDR3 contains 11 residues. Germline values: CDR1 GTSNPN, CDR2 SVGIG (reference sequence). The CDR3 loop is CAWKWETEAFF. In nucleotides, the CDR3 is TGTGCCTGGAAGTGGGAGACTGAAGCTTTCTTT.

This clonotype was observed at least ten times. The chain uses TRBV5-1 and TRBJ2-1, with D possibly TRBD2 on 5 matching bases. Per germline, CDR1 SGHRS and CDR2 YFSETQ. Trimming pared 8 bases from V and 10 bases from J, leaving 10 bases between. This CDR3 contains 10 residues. CDR3 nucleotide sequence: TGCGCCAGTCAGTCGGGAGAGCAGTTCTTC. Translating gives CASQSGEQFF.

V usage is TRBV18 and J usage is TRBJ1-1; tentatively, D is TRBD1 (6 bases). This CDR3 has 14 residues. Deletions cut 3 bases from V and 4 bases from J, with 12 bases between. Per germline, CDR1 KGHSH and CDR2 LQKENI. The CDR3 DNA follows: TGTGCCAGCTCACCCTCGGGGGGCCCCACTGAAGCTTTCTTT. Amino acid sequence: CASSPSGGPTEAFF. The variable domain in full, with the rest retrieved from reference TRBV18 and TRBJ1-1, is NAGVMQNPRHLVRRRGQEARLRCSPMKGHSHVYWYRQLPEEGLKFMVYLQKENIIDESGMPKERFSAEFPKEGPSILRIQQVVRGDSAAYFCASSPSGGPTEAFFGQGTRLTVV.

V gene TRBV29-1 combines with J gene TRBJ1-1; a possible D gene is TRBD1 (5 bases). This CDR3 region has 14 residues. The germline V and J ends were trimmed by 6 bases and 7 bases, with 21 bases remaining between them. CDR1 SQVTM and CDR2 ANQGSEA come from the germline V gene. This CDR3 is CSVTGTPERSEAFF. The DNA for the CDR3 is TGCAGCGTGACCGGGACCCCGGAACGGAGTGAAGCTTTCTTT.

This clonotype was seen more than once but under ten times. The chain employs TRBV6-6 and TRBJ2-7, with no clear D. Germline CDR1 and CDR2: MNHNY and SVGAGI (reference sequence). The CDR3 is 12 amino acids. V was trimmed by 5 bases and J by 2 bases, leaving 7 bases between them. The CDR3 DNA is TGTGCCAGCAGTATATTAACCTACGAGCAGTACTTC. Its protein is CASSILTYEQYF.

The chain recombines TRBV18 with TRBJ1-3; maybe TRBD1 (6 bases). The V gene's germline CDR1 is KGHSH and CDR2 LQKENI. V lost 5 bases and J 0 bases, leaving 17 bases between the germline ends. This CDR3 has 17 residues. The CDR3 here is CASSVTGNPPSGNTIYF. In DNA form, the CDR3 reads TGTGCCAGCTCAGTCACAGGGAATCCCCCCTCTGGAAACACCATATATTTT.

This clonotype was detected a few times. The chain employs TRBV6-1 and TRBJ1-1, with TRBD1 matching 11 bases. The CDR3 spans 15 residues. The germline V gene has CDR1 MNHNS and CDR2 SASEGT. With 6 bases clipped from V and 2 bases from J, the junction kept 5 bases outside the gene matches. The CDR3 DNA reads TGTGCCAGCAGAAGGACAGGGGGCTTCAACACTGAAGCTTTCTTT. It is translated as CASRRTGGFNTEAFF.

This clonotype was seen only a few times. The chain couples TRBV4-1 to TRBJ1-6, with D uncertain. Trimming shortened V by 6 bases and J by 7 bases, and 13 bases separated the two germline ends. Germline V gene data show CDR1 as MGHRA and CDR2 as YSYEKL. This CDR3 spans 14 amino acids. CDR3 in DNA: TGCGCCAGCAGGAAGGGATTCTTAAATTCACCCCTCCACTTT. It encodes CASRKGFLNSPLHF.

This clonotype was seen ten or more times. This sequence joins TRBV10-3 and TRBJ2-3, with a possible D match to TRBD2 (5 bases). Between the trimmed V and J ends, which lost 7 bases and 5 bases, there was a span of 16 bases. Per the germline V gene, CDR1 is ENHRY and CDR2 is SYGVKD. This CDR3 has 14 amino acids. The CDR3 coding sequence is TGTGCCATCAAACGGACCACTAGGGAAGATACGCAGTATTTT. Translation: CAIKRTTREDTQYF.

The rearrangement links TRBV28 to TRBJ2-7, with 14 nucleotides matching TRBD2. Trimming at V came to 5 bases and at J to 7 bases, leaving 4 bases not matched to a gene. Germline CDR1 is MDHEN and CDR2 is SYDVKM. This CDR3 has 14 amino acids. The CDR3 region has the DNA TGTGCCAGCAGTAAGGGGACTAGCGGGGGAGAGCAGTACTTC. Residues: CASSKGTSGGEQYF.

This clonotype was seen a few times. V and J are TRBV19 and TRBJ1-2; 10 nucleotides align to TRBD1. The CDR3 is 14 residues long. CDR1 LNHDA and CDR2 SQIVND come from the germline V gene (reference sequence). J was trimmed by 4 bases and V by 5 bases; bases with no gene match: 4. The chain's CDR3 is CASSWTGGIYGYTF. CDR3 DNA sequence: TGTGCCAGTAGTTGGACAGGGGGAATCTATGGCTACACCTTC.

There are a few counts of this clonotype. The chain has TRBV19 and TRBJ2-1; TRBD2 aligns across 8 bases. V shed 5 bases and J 6 bases; nucleotides not matched to a gene: 12. This CDR3 is built from 16 residues. CDR1 is LNHDA and CDR2 is SQIVND in the germline V gene (reference sequence). This CDR3 is CASSPLPPGGGNEQFF. The CDR3 nucleotides are TGTGCCAGTAGTCCCCTACCCCCCGGGGGGGGCAATGAGCAGTTCTTC.

A few counts support this clonotype. The chain employs TRBV11-2 and TRBJ1-6; no definite D call. This CDR3 region has 15 residues. Trimming shortened V by 2 bases and J by 7 bases, and 12 bases separated the two germline ends. Germline lookup yields CDR1 SGHAT and CDR2 FQNNGV. In nucleotides, the CDR3 is TGTGCCAGCAGCTTATATGCGCTCCCGAATTCACCCCTCCACTTT. Translation gives CASSLYALPNSPLHF.

V is TRBV20-1 and J is TRBJ2-5; no definite D call. This CDR3 is 16 amino acids long. V was shortened by 0 bases and J by 2 bases, with 16 bases between the two germline ends. Germline CDR1 reads DFQATT; CDR2 reads SNEGSKA (reference sequence). The CDR3 here is CSARDRLRLWQETQYF. In DNA form, the CDR3 reads TGCAGTGCTAGAGACCGCCTCCGGCTTTGGCAAGAGACCCAGTACTTC.

This clonotype was recorded many times. This chain uses TRBV19 with TRBJ1-6, with D possibly matching TRBD1 (5 bases). CDR3 size: 13 residues. Germline V gene data show CDR1 as LNHDA and CDR2 as SQIVND (reference sequence). Between the trimmed V and J ends, which lost 3 bases and 10 bases, there was a span of 10 bases. The CDR3, as DNA: TGTGCCAGTAGTATCGTGGGACGCTCACCCCTCCACTTT. This translates into CASSIVGRSPLHF.

This clonotype was seen more than once but under ten times. The CDR3 bases are TGTGCCAGCAGCTCGACAGTATCCTACGAGCAGTACTTC. Translation: CASSSTVSYEQYF. This chain links TRBV7-9 with TRBJ2-7; D is perhaps TRBD1 (5 bases). CDR1 and CDR2 from the germline V gene are SEHNR and FQNEAQ (reference sequence). V gave up 4 bases and J gave up 1 base, with 8 bases separating them. The length of the CDR3 is 13 residues. Full variable domain (rest looked up from reference TRBV7-9 and TRBJ2-7): DTGVSQNPRHKITKRGQNVTFRCDPISEHNRLYWYRQTLGQGPEFLTYFQNEAQLEKSRLLSDRFSAERPKGSFSTLEIQRTEQGDSAMYLCASSSTVSYEQYFGPGTRLTVT.

This clonotype was seen many times. The chain combines TRBV5-1 with TRBJ2-7, with 7 bases matching TRBD1. The V segment lost 2 bases and the J segment 5 bases; nucleotides outside the gene matches: 10. The germline V gene encodes CDR1 SGHRS and CDR2 YFSETQ. The CDR3 length is 15 residues. CDR3 nucleotide sequence: TGCGCCAGCAGCTTTCAGGACAGGTTGGTAAACGAGCAGTACTTC. This encodes CASSFQDRLVNEQYF.